This TCR beta chain was identified during a study of blood T cell repertoires in COVID-19. At the level of the study: Sample material is recorded as cDNA or gDNA derived from T cells, B-cell-depleted T cells, or PBMCs.

The CDR3 covers 12 residues. Germline loops: CDR1 ENHRY, CDR2 SYGVKD. The junction had 5 bases not matched to a gene; V was cut back by 4 bases and J by 10 bases. Original processing notes: For nucleated cells, counts were estimated from reference gene primer amplification. Measured with immunoSEQ multiplex PCR; TCRdb has only the in-frame clones, and not every one. D and trimming come from the DNA, and the V and J calls and clone size come from that table. The data show 95,000 to 120,000 clones, approximately 90% seen once. This receptor was obtained from a woman in her 70s who had recovered from COVID-19. The chain carries TRBV10-3 and TRBJ2-3, with TRBD2 identical over 7 bases. Sequences were obtained from peripheral blood. The CDR3 protein is CAISAQRESQYF. For the CDR3, the DNA is TGTGCCATCAGTGCCCAGCGGGAATCGCAGTATTTT.